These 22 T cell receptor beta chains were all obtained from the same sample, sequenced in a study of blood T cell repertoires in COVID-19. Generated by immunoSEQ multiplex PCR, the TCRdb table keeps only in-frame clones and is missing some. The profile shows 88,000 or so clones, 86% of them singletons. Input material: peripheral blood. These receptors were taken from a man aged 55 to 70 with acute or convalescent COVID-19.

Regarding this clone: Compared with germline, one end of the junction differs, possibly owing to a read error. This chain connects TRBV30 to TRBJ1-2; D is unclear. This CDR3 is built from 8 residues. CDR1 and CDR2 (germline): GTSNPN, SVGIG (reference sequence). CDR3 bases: TGTGCCTGGAGTGAAAGCCTTTTC. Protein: CAWSESLF.

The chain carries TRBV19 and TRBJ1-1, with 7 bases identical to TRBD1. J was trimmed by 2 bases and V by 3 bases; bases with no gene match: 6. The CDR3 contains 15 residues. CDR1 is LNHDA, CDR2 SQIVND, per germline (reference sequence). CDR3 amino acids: CASSMSGGGNTEAFF. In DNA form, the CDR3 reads TGTGCCAGTAGTATGTCAGGGGGAGGAAACACTGAAGCTTTCTTT.

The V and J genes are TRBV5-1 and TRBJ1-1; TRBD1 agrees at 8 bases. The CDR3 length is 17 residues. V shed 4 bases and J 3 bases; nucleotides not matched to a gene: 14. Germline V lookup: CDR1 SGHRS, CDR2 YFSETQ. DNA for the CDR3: TGCGCCAGCAGCCCGGGGCTTGAGGCCAGGGGGCACACTGAAGCTTTCTTT. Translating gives CASSPGLEARGHTEAFF.

The DNA of the CDR3 is TGTGCCAGCAGCCCACAGGGGGGTAATCAGCCCCAGCATTTT. Its translation is CASSPQGGNQPQHF. The genes are TRBV7-2 and TRBJ1-5, with 8 bases lining up with TRBD1. CDR3 length equals 14 residues. Per germline, CDR1 SGHTA and CDR2 FQGNSA. V shed 5 bases, J shed 4 bases, and the junction held 4 bases outside the gene matches.

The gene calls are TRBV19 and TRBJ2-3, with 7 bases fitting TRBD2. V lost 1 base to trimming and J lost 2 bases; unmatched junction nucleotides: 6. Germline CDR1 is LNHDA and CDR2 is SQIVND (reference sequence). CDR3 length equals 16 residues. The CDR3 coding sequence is TGTGCCAGTAGTATAGCCCCGGGGGGAGACACAGATACGCAGTATTTT. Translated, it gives CASSIAPGGDTDTQYF.

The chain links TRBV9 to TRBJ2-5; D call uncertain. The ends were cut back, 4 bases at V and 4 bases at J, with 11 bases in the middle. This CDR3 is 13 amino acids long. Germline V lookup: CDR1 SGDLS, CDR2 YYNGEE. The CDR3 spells CASSYTVTETQYF. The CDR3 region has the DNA TGTGCCAGCAGCTATACAGTCACAGAGACCCAGTACTTC.

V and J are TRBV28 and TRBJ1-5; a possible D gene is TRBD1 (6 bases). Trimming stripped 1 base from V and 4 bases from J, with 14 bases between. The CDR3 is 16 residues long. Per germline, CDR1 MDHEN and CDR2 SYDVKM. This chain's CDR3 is CASSLLGSGTNQPQHF. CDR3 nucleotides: TGTGCCAGCAGTTTATTAGGATCAGGGACAAATCAGCCCCAGCATTTT.

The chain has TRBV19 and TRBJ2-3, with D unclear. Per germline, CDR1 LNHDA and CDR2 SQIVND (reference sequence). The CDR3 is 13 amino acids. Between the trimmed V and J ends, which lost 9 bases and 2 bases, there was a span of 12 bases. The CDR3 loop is CASTNGFTDTQYF. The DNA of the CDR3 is TGTGCCAGCACTAACGGTTTCACAGATACGCAGTATTTT.

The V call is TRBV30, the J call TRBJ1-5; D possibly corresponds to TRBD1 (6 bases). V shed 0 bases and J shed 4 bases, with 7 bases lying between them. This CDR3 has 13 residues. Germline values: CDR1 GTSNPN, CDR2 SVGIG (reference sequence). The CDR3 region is CAWSVTGNQPQHF. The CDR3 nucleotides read TGTGCCTGGAGTGTAACAGGGAATCAGCCCCAGCATTTT.

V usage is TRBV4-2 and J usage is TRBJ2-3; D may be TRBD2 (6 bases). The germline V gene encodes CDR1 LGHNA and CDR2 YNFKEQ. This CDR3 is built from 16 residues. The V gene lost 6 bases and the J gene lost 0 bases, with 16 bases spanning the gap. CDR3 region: CASRSSAGTSTDTQYF. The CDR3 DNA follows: TGTGCCAGCAGATCTTCGGCGGGGACTAGCACAGATACGCAGTATTTT.

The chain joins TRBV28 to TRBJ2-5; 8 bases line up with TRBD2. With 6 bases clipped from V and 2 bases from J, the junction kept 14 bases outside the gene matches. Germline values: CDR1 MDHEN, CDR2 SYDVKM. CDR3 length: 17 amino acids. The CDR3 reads CASSPVGSGRGQETQYF. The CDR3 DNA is TGTGCCAGCAGCCCAGTGGGGAGCGGGAGAGGGCAAGAGACCCAGTACTTC.

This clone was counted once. The CDR3 protein is CASSSGTGGGYTF. As DNA, the CDR3 is TGTGCCAGTAGTAGCGGGACAGGGGGTGGCTACACCTTC. The chain combines TRBV19 with TRBJ1-2, with 11 bases matching TRBD1. The CDR3 covers 13 residues. Germline V gives CDR1 LNHDA, CDR2 SQIVND (reference sequence). The V gene end was trimmed by 4 bases and the J gene end by 7 bases; junction bases not matched to a gene: 2.

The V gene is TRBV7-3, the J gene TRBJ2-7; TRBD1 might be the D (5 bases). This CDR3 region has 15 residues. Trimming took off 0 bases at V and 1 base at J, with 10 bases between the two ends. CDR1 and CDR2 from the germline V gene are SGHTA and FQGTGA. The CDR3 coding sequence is TGTGCCAGCAGCTTAACAGCAGGGATGTCCTACGAGCAGTACTTC. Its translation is CASSLTAGMSYEQYF. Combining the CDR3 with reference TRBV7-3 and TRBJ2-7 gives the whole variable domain GAGVSQTPSNKVTEKGKYVELRCDPISGHTALYWYRQSLGQGPEFLIYFQGTGAADDSGLPNDRFFAVRPEGSVSTLKIQRTERGDSAVYLCASSLTAGMSYEQYFGPGTRLTVT.

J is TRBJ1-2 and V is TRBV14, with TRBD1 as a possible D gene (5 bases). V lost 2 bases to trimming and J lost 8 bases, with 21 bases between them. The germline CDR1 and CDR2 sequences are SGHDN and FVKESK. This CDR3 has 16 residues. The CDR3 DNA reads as TGTGCCAGCAGCCAACTGCAGGGATCGACTTCAGGGGGCTACACCTTC. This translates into CASSQLQGSTSGGYTF.

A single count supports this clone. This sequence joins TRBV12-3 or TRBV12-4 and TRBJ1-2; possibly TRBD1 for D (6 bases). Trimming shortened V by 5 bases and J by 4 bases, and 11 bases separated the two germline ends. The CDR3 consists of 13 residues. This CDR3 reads CASSLTGTYGYTF. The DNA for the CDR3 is TGTGCCAGCAGTCTTACAGGGACCTATGGCTACACCTTC.

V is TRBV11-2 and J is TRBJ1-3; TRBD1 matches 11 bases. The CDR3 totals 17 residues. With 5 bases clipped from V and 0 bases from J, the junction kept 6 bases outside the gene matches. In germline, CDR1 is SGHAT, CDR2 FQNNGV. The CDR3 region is CASSLGQGASSGNTIYF. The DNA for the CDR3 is TGTGCCAGCAGCCTCGGACAGGGGGCTTCCTCTGGAAACACCATATATTTT.

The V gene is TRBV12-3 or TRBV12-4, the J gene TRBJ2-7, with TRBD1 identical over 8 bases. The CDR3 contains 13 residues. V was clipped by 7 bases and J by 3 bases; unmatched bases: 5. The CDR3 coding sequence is TGTGCCAGCACGCGACAGGGGATCTACGAGCAGTACTTC. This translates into CASTRQGIYEQYF.

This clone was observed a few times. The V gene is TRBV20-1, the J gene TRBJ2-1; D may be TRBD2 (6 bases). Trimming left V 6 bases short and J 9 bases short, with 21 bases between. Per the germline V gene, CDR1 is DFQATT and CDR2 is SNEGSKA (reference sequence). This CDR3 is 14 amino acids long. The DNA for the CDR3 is TGCAGTGCAAGTGGGGACTCCGGCCGGGGTGAGCAGTTCTTC. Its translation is CSASGDSGRGEQFF.

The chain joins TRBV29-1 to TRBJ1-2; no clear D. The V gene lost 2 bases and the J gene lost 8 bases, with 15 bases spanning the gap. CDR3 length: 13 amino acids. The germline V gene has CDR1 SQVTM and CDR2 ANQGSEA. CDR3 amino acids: CSVESWAGDGYTF. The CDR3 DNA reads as TGCAGCGTTGAATCCTGGGCAGGTGACGGCTACACCTTC.

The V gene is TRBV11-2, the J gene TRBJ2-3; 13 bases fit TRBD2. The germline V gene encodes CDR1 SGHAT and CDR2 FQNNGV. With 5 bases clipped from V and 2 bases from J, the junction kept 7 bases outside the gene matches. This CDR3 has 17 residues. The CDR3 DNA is TGTGCCAGCAGCCACGGACTAGCGGGGGCTTCCACAGATACGCAGTATTTT. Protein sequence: CASSHGLAGASTDTQYF. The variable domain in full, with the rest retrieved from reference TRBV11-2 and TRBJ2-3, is EAGVAQSPRYKIIEKRQSVAFWCNPISGHATLYWYQQILGQGPKLLIQFQNNGVVDDSQLPKDRFSAERLKGVDSTLKIQPAKLEDSAVYLCASSHGLAGASTDTQYFGPGTRLTVL.

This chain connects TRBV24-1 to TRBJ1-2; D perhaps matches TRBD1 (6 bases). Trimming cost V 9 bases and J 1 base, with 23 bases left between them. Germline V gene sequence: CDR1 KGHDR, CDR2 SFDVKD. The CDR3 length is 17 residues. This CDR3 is CATPIKALQGVNYGYTF. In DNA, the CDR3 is TGTGCCACCCCCATTAAGGCGTTACAGGGCGTTAACTATGGCTACACCTTC.

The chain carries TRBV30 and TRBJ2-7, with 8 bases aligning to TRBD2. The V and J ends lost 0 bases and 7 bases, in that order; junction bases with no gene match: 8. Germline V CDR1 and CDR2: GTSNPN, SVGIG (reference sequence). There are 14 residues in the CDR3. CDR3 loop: CAWSVLGTSWEQYF. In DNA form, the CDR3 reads TGTGCCTGGAGTGTACTCGGGACTAGTTGGGAGCAGTACTTC.